This section outlines one TCR beta chain sequence together with its context. This clone has just one count. The antigen this receptor binds is unknown. The sample holds no much larger clone one base away, and base qualities are not on file. In Seattle, one collaborating source enrolled patients while the infection was active and tracked those patients longitudinally over the course of disease. The collaborating institutions used their own protocols to collect whole blood in K2EDTA tubes. For TCRbeta analysis, collaborators shipped samples in one of three forms: frozen whole blood, isolated PBMCs, or DNA extracted from either of those sample types. Germline trimming: 3 bases from V, 7 bases from J; junction bases outside gene matches: 4. As encoded in the germline V gene (reference sequence), CDR1 is GTSNPN while CDR2 is SVGIG. The CDR3 covers 14 residues, taking in both the cysteine and the phenylalanine. CDR3 DNA is the only sequence kept; it has 42 bases, read in frame from the first base.

The sample belongs to a study of blood T cell repertoires in COVID-19 (TCRdb year 2020). For context, the study as a whole: The collaborator samples originated in the United States, Italy and Spain and spanned the acute and convalescent phases of COVID-19. The material from the prospective study consisted of cDNA or gDNA derived from T cells, B-cell-depleted T cells, or PBMCs. The dataset comprised deeply sampled blood TCRbeta repertoires from subjects exposed to, actively infected with, or recovered from COVID-19. The repertoires were released in a freely available public database intended as a resource for research on the immune response to SARS-CoV-2. The samples were drawn from two sources: the first 160 participants of the ongoing ImmuneRACE study, and 1,254 subjects contributed by 6 global collaborators. A de-identified subject ID, COVID-19 status, age in years and sex were almost always included in the sample metadata. Where available, HLA class I and class II types were obtained from metadata supplied by the sample provider rather than from assay-based typing.

TCRbeta CDR3 regions were amplified from genomic DNA by means of the immunoSEQ Assay, a bias-controlled multiplex PCR. Per the original workflow: The number of nucleated cells in each sample was estimated from the amplification of reference gene primers within the assay. To quantify the absolute abundance of each unique TCRbeta CDR3 rearrangement, sequence reads were collapsed and filtered. For each sample, productive Simpson clonality was calculated by taking the square root of Simpson's diversity index across productive rearrangements. TCRdb provides this immuneACCESS table in a form limited to in-frame rearrangements. Some clones are lacking; in checked studies, under half of them reflect an unresolved V gene, and why the rest are absent is not known. V and J calls and clone size follow that table, whereas D and trimming were derived from the DNA. The sample includes 300,000 or so clones, with 75% to 90% observed a single time. The ten largest clones represent 2.9% of the sample.

The paper as a whole reports these results and caveats: How much clinical and demographic metadata was included differed by source and by participant, and the metadata was provided uncurated.

Sequencing used peripheral blood. The chain couples TRBV30 to TRBJ1-4, with TRBD1 identical over 11 junction bases. The TCR comes from a woman aged 25 to 45 with COVID-19, enrolled during active disease. The encoded CDR3 is CAWSRDRGSEKLFF. The base sequence is TGTGCCTGGAGCCGGGACAGGGGGAGTGAAAAACTGTTTTTT.